Presented here are 11 T cell receptor beta chains from one specimen sequenced in a study of beta chain features in type 1 diabetes. Expressed TCRB transcripts were sequenced because the entire RNA isolate underwent reverse transcription. Here immunoSEQ multiplex PCR was the method, and the copy in TCRdb shows in-frame clones only, minus some. The table lists under 400,000 clones, about 19% of them singletons, with under 0.05% in the top ten. Source material: naive CD4+ T cells from blood. The receptors were gathered from a woman aged 18 to 35 in good health.

Concerning this clone itself: The conserved phenylalanine or tryptophan is not found at the CDR3 terminus, so this likely reflects a read error. The chain employs TRBV5-1 and TRBJ1-5; TRBD1 matches at 8 bases. The V segment lost 4 bases and the J segment 6 bases; nucleotides outside the gene matches: 6. The CDR3 runs to 14 residues. Germline CDR1 is SGHRS and CDR2 is YFSETQ. The CDR3 here is CASSPGQGGQPQHS. CDR3 DNA: TGCGCCAGCAGCCCAGGACAGGGCGGTCAGCCCCAGCATTCT.

In DNA, the CDR3 is TGTGCCAGTAGTCACCTTCCCGGGGTGGGCAATCAGCCCCAGCATTTT. This translates into CASSHLPGVGNQPQHF. The V gene is TRBV19, the J gene TRBJ1-5; D is uncertain. The CDR3 has 16 residues. V was shortened by 5 bases and J by 2 bases, with 16 bases between the two germline ends. Germline CDR1 is LNHDA and CDR2 is SQIVND (reference sequence).

The chain is built from TRBV30 and TRBJ1-1, with 9 bases identical to TRBD1. The CDR3 contains 15 residues. Germline CDR1 GTSNPN, CDR2 SVGIG (reference sequence). V shed 2 bases and J 3 bases; nucleotides not matched to a gene: 7. The CDR3 is CAWSPGTGKYTEAFF. The CDR3 bases are TGTGCCTGGAGTCCCGGGACAGGGAAATACACTGAAGCTTTCTTT.

The V call is TRBV15, the J call TRBJ1-1; D gene ambiguous. The CDR3 contains 15 residues. The V and J ends lost 0 bases and 4 bases respectively, with 12 bases between them. Germline V CDR1 and CDR2: LNHNV, YYDKDF (reference sequence). CDR3 bases: TGTGCCACCAGCAGAGATACTCACGAGGGCACTGAAGCTTTCTTT. Residues: CATSRDTHEGTEAFF.

This clone showed up just a few times. The chain recombines TRBV27 with TRBJ2-4; 10 nucleotides line up with TRBD1. The germline CDR1 and CDR2 sequences are MNHEY and SMNVEV (reference sequence). J was trimmed by 9 bases and V by 5 bases; bases with no gene match: 7. The CDR3 length is 14 residues. The DNA of the CDR3 is TGTGCCAGCAGTGTGGACAGGGGGGGGACCATTCAGTACTTC. This encodes CASSVDRGGTIQYF.

This clone came up a few times. The J gene is TRBJ2-7, the V gene TRBV10-3, with 7 bases that match TRBD1. The CDR3 runs to 13 residues. V lost 6 bases and J lost 2; bases outside the gene matches: 4. CDR1 is ENHRY and CDR2 is SYGVKD in the germline V gene. CDR3 in DNA: TGTGCCATCAGAACTGGACAGGCCTACGAGCAGTACTTC. Amino acids: CAIRTGQAYEQYF.

CDR3 protein: CASRVGQGPYEQYF. The DNA for the CDR3 is TGTGCCAGCAGGGTAGGGCAGGGCCCCTACGAGCAGTACTTC. The chain carries TRBV6-5 and TRBJ2-7; D may be TRBD1 (5 bases). The CDR3 contains 14 residues. V was pared by 6 bases and J by 2 bases, with 14 bases between. The V gene's germline CDR1 is MNHEY and CDR2 SVGAGI.

The table lists this clone with a few counts. The chain has TRBV29-1 and TRBJ1-1; D remains unclear. V was trimmed by 8 bases and J by 2 bases, leaving 12 bases between them. The CDR3 sequence is 12 residues long. Germline V gene sequence: CDR1 SQVTM, CDR2 ANQGSEA. CDR3 region: CSPFDLNTEAFF. Here the CDR3 DNA reads TGCAGCCCCTTCGACTTAAACACTGAAGCTTTCTTT.

V is TRBV4-1 and J is TRBJ1-2; 7 nucleotides match TRBD1. Germline CDR1 is MGHRA and CDR2 is YSYEKL. The CDR3 consists of 15 residues. V dropped 1 base and J dropped 4; count of bases not matched to a gene: 6. The CDR3 DNA sequence: TGCGCCAGCAGCCAAGGAGTGACAGGGATCTATGGCTACACCTTC. Translation: CASSQGVTGIYGYTF.

The genes are TRBV20-1 and TRBJ2-7; D remains unclear. Germline lookup yields CDR1 DFQATT and CDR2 SNEGSKA (reference sequence). This CDR3 is 11 amino acids long. The V end lost 4 bases, the J end lost 0 bases, and 4 bases lay between the germline ends. CDR3 loop: CSAKLSYEQYF. The CDR3 DNA sequence: TGCAGTGCTAAGCTCTCCTACGAGCAGTACTTC.

The genes are TRBV19 and TRBJ1-1, with unresolved D. Germline V lookup: CDR1 LNHDA, CDR2 SQIVND (reference sequence). Trimming removed 4 bases at V and 5 bases at J, with 14 bases between. This CDR3 is built from 14 residues. CDR3: CASSNSWTGTEAFF. The CDR3 region has the DNA TGTGCCAGTAGTAACTCATGGACGGGGACTGAAGCTTTCTTT.